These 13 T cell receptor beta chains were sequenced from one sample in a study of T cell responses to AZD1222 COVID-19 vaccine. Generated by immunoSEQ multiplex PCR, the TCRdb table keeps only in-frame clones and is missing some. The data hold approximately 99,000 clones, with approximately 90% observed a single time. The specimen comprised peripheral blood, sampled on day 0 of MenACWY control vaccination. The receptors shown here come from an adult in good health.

CDR3 sequence: CASSKARGNQPQHF. The CDR3 DNA reads TGTGCCAGCAGCAAAGCCAGGGGCAATCAGCCCCAGCATTTT. The chain joins TRBV21-1 to TRBJ1-5; the DNA was not used to check the table's D call, TRBD1. TRBV21-1 is a pseudogene. This CDR3 spans 14 amino acids.

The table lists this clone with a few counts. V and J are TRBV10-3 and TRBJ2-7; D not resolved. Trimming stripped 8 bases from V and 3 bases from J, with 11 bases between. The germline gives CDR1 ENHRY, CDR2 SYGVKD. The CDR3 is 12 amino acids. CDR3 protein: CAIRTENYEQYF. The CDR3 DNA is TGTGCCATCCGAACAGAGAACTACGAGCAGTACTTC.

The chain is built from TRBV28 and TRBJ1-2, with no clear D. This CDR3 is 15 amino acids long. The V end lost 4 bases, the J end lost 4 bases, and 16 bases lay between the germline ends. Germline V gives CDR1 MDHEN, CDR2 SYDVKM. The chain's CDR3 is CASSYGTRLGYGYTF. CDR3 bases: TGTGCCAGCAGTTACGGTACCCGGCTGGGCTATGGCTACACCTTC.

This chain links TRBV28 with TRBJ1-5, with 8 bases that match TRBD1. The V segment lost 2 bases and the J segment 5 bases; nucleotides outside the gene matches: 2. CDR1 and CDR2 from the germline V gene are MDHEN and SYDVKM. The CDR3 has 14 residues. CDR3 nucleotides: TGTGCCAGCAGTTTAGACAGGGGTGATCAGCCCCAGCATTTT. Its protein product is CASSLDRGDQPQHF.

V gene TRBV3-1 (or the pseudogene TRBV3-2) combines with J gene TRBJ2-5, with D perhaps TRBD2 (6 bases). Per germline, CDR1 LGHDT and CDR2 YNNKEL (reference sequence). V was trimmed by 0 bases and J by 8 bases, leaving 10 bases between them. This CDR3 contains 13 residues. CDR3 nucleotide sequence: TGTGCCAGCAGCCAAGATGCGGGGAGAACCCAGTACTTC. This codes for CASSQDAGRTQYF.

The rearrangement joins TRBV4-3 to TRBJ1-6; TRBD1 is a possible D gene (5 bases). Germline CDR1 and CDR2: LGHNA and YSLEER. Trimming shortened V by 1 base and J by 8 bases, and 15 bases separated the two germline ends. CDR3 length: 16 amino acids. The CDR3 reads CASSQGSLPGDSPLHF. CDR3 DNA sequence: TGCGCCAGCAGCCAAGGCTCCCTTCCGGGGGATTCACCCCTCCACTTT.

CDR3 DNA sequence: TGTGCCAGCAGTTCCCCCCCAGGGGAGCAGTACTTC. This translates into CASSSPPGEQYF. This chain connects TRBV28 to TRBJ2-7; D possibly corresponds to TRBD1 (5 bases). V was clipped by 4 bases and J by 7 bases, with 11 bases between them. The CDR3 consists of 12 residues. Germline lookup yields CDR1 MDHEN and CDR2 SYDVKM.

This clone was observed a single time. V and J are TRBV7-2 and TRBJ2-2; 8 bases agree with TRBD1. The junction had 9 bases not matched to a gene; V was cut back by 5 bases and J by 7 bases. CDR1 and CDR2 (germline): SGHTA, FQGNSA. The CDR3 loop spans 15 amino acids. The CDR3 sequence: CASSGPRGLGGELFF. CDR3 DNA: TGTGCCAGCAGCGGTCCCAGGGGGCTTGGCGGGGAGCTGTTTTTT.

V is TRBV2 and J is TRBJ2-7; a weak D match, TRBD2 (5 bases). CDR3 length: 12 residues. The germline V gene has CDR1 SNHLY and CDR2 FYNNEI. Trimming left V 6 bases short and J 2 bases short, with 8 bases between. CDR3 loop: CASSAGAYEQYF. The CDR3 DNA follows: TGTGCCAGCAGCGCGGGCGCCTACGAGCAGTACTTC. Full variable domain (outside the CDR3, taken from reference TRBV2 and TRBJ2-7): EPEVTQTPSHQVTQMGQEVILRCVPISNHLYFYWYRQILGQKVEFLVSFYNNEISEKSEIFDDQFSVERPDGSNFTLKIRSTKLEDSAMYFCASSAGAYEQYFGPGTRLTVT.

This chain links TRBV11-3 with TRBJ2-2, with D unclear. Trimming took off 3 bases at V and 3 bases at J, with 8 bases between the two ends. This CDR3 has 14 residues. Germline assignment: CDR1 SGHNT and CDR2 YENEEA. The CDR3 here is CASSFSGYTGELFF. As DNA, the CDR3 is TGTGCCAGCAGCTTCTCCGGTTACACCGGGGAGCTGTTTTTT.

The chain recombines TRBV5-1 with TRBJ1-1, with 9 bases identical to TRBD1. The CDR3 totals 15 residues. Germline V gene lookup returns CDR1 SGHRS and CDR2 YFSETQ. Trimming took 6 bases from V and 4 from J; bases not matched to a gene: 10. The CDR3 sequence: CASTRQGQGSTEAFF. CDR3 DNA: TGCGCCAGCACACGACAGGGACAGGGATCCACTGAAGCTTTCTTT. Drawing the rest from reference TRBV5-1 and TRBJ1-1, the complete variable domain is KAGVTQTPRYLIKTRGQQVTLSCSPISGHRSVSWYQQTPGQGLQFLFEYFSETQRNKGNFPGRFSGRQFSNSRSEMNVSTLELGDSALYLCASTRQGQGSTEAFFGQGTRLTVV.

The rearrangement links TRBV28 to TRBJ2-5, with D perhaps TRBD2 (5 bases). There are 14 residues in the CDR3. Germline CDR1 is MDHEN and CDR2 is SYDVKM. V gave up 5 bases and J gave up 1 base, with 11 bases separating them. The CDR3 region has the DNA TGTGCCAGCAGTCTGACTACCGGCCAAGAGACCCAGTACTTC. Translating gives CASSLTTGQETQYF.

This CDR3 is CASSLWAGGTYEQYF. DNA for the CDR3: TGTGCCAGCAGCTTATGGGCAGGTGGAACCTACGAGCAGTACTTC. This rearrangement joins TRBV7-2 to TRBJ2-7; D not certain. This CDR3 spans 15 amino acids. V lost 2 bases to trimming and J lost 2 bases, with 13 bases between them. Germline V gene sequence: CDR1 SGHTA, CDR2 FQGNSA.